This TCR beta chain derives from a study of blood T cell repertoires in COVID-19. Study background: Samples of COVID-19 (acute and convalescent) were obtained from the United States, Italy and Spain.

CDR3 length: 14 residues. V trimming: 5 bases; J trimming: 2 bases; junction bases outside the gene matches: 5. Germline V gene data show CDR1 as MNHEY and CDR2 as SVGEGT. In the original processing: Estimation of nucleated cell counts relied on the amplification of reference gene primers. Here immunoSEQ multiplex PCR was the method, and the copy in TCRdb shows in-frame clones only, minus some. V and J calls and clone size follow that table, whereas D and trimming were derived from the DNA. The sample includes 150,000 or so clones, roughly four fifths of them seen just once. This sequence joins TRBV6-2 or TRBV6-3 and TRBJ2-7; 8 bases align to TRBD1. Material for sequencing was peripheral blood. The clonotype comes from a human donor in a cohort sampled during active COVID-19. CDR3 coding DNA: TGTGCCAGCAGTCGGGACAGGCCTACCTACGAGCAGTACTTC. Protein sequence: CASSRDRPTYEQYF.